Included here is one TCR beta chain sequence, with context. Antigen: not known. This CDR3 is 13 amino acids long. V was trimmed by 5 bases and J by 6 bases, leaving 14 bases between them. Germline V lookup: CDR1 SGHTA, CDR2 FQGNSA. It was patients with CD8+CD57+ cell expansion by flow cytometry who were chosen for sequencing. Among the patients, none had received any therapy at the time of blood sampling. CDR3 and TCR beta VDJ profiling relied on genomic DNA as the template. Via MiXCR, TCRdb re-called the reads, giving one row per CDR3 protein. The table shows under 200,000 distinct CDR3 sequences, with less than 60% occurring only once. This sample was taken from a study of CD8+CD57+ T cells in acquired aplastic anemia. Study context: The sorted CD4+ and CD8+ cells yielded an average around 3 ug of DNA.

General observations from the study: The CD8+ Simpson's diversity of patients and controls was not significantly different.

The chain employs TRBV7-2 and TRBJ2-7; perhaps TRBD1 as D (6 bases). The sample taken for sequencing was sorted CD4+, CD8+, or CD8+CD57+ T cells (not recorded which) from PBMCs. This TCR derives from a human donor with aplastic anemia. The CDR3 region is CASSNGQGTEQYF. The CDR3 DNA follows: TGTGCCAGCAGCAACGGGCAGGGGACCGAGCAGTACTTC.